These 21 T cell receptor beta chains share one sample of origin, sequenced in a study of long-term antiretroviral therapy in people with HIV. The run of the v3.0 immunoSEQ assay was at survey level. Using immunoSEQ multiplex PCR, the repertoire was profiled, and TCRdb retains in-frame clones only, with some absent. The sample records about 20,000 clones, approximately 90% being singletons. The sequencing used unsorted PBMCs, collected 2.1 years after starting antiretroviral therapy. The receptor source for this set is a man between 18 and 29 years old with HIV.

The chain is built from TRBV7-9 and TRBJ2-1; 7 bases map to TRBD1. Germline CDR1 SEHNR, CDR2 FQNEAQ (reference sequence). V lost 2 bases, J lost 14 bases, and 9 bases stayed unmatched. The CDR3 is 13 residues long. CDR3 in amino acids: CASSLPPQGWEFF. The CDR3 coding sequence is TGTGCCAGCAGCTTACCTCCACAGGGGTGGGAGTTCTTC.

The V gene is TRBV27, the J gene TRBJ1-4; weak D call: TRBD1 (5 bases). V lost 3 bases to trimming and J lost 4 bases, with 6 bases between them. Germline V lookup: CDR1 MNHEY, CDR2 SMNVEV (reference sequence). The CDR3 totals 13 residues. CDR3 region: CASSFDSNEKLFF. The CDR3 DNA sequence: TGTGCCAGCAGTTTCGACAGTAATGAAAAACTGTTTTTT.

This chain uses TRBV18 with TRBJ1-4; D remains ambiguous. The germline V gene encodes CDR1 KGHSH and CDR2 LQKENI. Trimming took 0 bases from V and 4 from J, leaving 9 bases between them. The CDR3 length is 15 residues. The CDR3 loop is CASSPPGSVNEKLFF. The CDR3 DNA follows: TGTGCCAGCTCACCACCGGGATCCGTTAATGAAAAACTGTTTTTT. Supplemented by reference TRBV18 and TRBJ1-4, the full variable domain reads NAGVMQNPRHLVRRRGQEARLRCSPMKGHSHVYWYRQLPEEGLKFMVYLQKENIIDESGMPKERFSAEFPKEGPSILRIQQVVRGDSAAYFCASSPPGSVNEKLFFGSGTQLSVL.

J is TRBJ2-1 and V is TRBV15; 8 nucleotides line up with TRBD2. The CDR3 consists of 13 residues. Germline V gives CDR1 LNHNV, CDR2 YYDKDF (reference sequence). V gave up 7 bases and J gave up 9 bases; unmatched junction bases: 8. CDR3 residues: CATKLGGASEQFF. DNA for the CDR3: TGTGCCACCAAACTCGGGGGGGCCAGTGAGCAGTTCTTC.

The chain links TRBV4-2 to TRBJ1-1; D is possibly TRBD1 (5 bases). Germline CDR1 is LGHNA and CDR2 is YNFKEQ. The V gene lost 3 bases and the J gene lost 1 base, with 12 bases spanning the gap. CDR3 length: 15 amino acids. CDR3 in amino acids: CASSQRTGGNTEAFF. In DNA form, the CDR3 reads TGTGCCAGCAGCCAGAGGACGGGGGGGAACACTGAAGCTTTCTTT.

This clone was seen a few times. The chain uses TRBV30 and TRBJ1-1; D unclear. Germline V gene lookup returns CDR1 GTSNPN and CDR2 SVGIG (reference sequence). The CDR3 spans 11 residues. V dropped 7 bases and J dropped 0 bases, with 6 bases sitting between them. CDR3 loop: CASGVNTEAFF. The CDR3 region has the DNA TGTGCCTCGGGAGTGAACACTGAAGCTTTCTTT.

A single count supports this clone. The genes are TRBV6-1 and TRBJ1-3; a possible D gene is TRBD1 (5 bases). CDR1 and CDR2 from the germline V gene are MNHNS and SASEGT. Trimming removed 10 bases from V and 1 base from J, with 11 bases in between. The length of the CDR3 is 13 residues. The CDR3 reads CATATVSGNTIYF. The CDR3 DNA sequence: TGTGCCACCGCGACAGTATCTGGAAACACCATATATTTT.

V gene TRBV7-8 combines with J gene TRBJ2-2; 10 bases fit TRBD1. Germline values: CDR1 SGHVS, CDR2 FQNEAQ. J gave up 2 bases and V 2 bases, and 17 bases lay outside the gene matches. This CDR3 is built from 21 residues. CDR3 coding DNA: TGTGCCAGCAGCTTAAGGAAGCCGGGGGACAGGGGAGACGGTAACACCGGGGAGCTGTTTTTT. This codes for CASSLRKPGDRGDGNTGELFF.

J is TRBJ2-6 and V is TRBV5-1; D not certain. The ends were cut back, 7 bases at V and 2 bases at J, with 13 bases in the middle. The CDR3 extends over 15 amino acids. The germline gives CDR1 SGHRS, CDR2 YFSETQ. The chain's CDR3 is CASGQGRPGANVLTF. The CDR3 DNA follows: TGCGCCAGCGGCCAAGGGCGGCCTGGGGCCAACGTCCTGACTTTC.

The chain links TRBV15 to TRBJ2-3, with a weak D call TRBD2 (7 bases). Germline CDR1 reads LNHNV; CDR2 reads YYDKDF (reference sequence). The germline V and J ends were trimmed by 0 bases and 3 bases, with 19 bases remaining between them. The CDR3 runs 18 residues. The CDR3 region has the DNA TGTGCCACCAGCAGAGACACTGACAGGCTGGGGGGGACAGATACGCAGTATTTT. This gives the protein CATSRDTDRLGGTDTQYF.

This rearrangement joins TRBV6-1 to TRBJ1-2; D not certain. Trimming cost V 2 bases and J 4 bases, with 14 bases left between them. The CDR3 contains 15 residues. In germline, CDR1 is MNHNS, CDR2 SASEGT. The CDR3 bases are TGTGCCAGCAGTGAAATAAGTTGGGGTAGCTATGGCTACACCTTC. It is translated as CASSEISWGSYGYTF.

The rearrangement links TRBV21-1 to TRBJ1-1. TRBV21-1 is recorded as a pseudogene. The CDR3 runs 15 residues. CDR3 sequence reads: CASSKCSGTNTEAFF. CDR3 nucleotides: TGTGCCAGCAGCAAATGTTCAGGGACGAACACTGAAGCTTTCTTT.

This sequence joins TRBV6-5 and TRBJ2-2; D is unresolved. The V end was cut by 5 bases, the J end by 7 bases, with 11 bases between. The CDR3 extends over 13 amino acids. CDR1 MNHEY and CDR2 SVGAGI come from the germline V gene. CDR3 protein: CASSPPQNGELFF. For the CDR3, the DNA is TGTGCCAGCAGTCCGCCCCAGAACGGGGAGCTGTTTTTT.

The chain recombines TRBV27 with TRBJ2-7; 7 bases match TRBD2. Germline V lookup: CDR1 MNHEY, CDR2 SMNVEV (reference sequence). With 0 bases clipped from V and 3 bases from J, the junction kept 11 bases outside the gene matches. There are 17 residues in the CDR3. The CDR3 DNA is TGTGCCAGCAGTTTATCGAGGGGAGGGGCCGCCCTCTACGAGCAGTACTTC. This codes for CASSLSRGGAALYEQYF.

The chain is built from TRBV7-2 and TRBJ2-7; the match to TRBD2 covers 9 bases. The germline gives CDR1 SGHTA, CDR2 FQGNSA. The CDR3 is 16 amino acids. J was trimmed by 5 bases and V by 5 bases; bases with no gene match: 13. The CDR3 region has the DNA TGTGCCAGCAGCCCTCAGACCGGGACTAGCATCCACGAGCAGTACTTC. It translates to CASSPQTGTSIHEQYF. Using reference TRBV7-2 and TRBJ2-7 for the parts outside the CDR3, the full variable domain is GAGVSQSPSNKVTEKGKDVELRCDPISGHTALYWYRQSLGQGLEFLIYFQGNSAPDKSGLPSDRFSAERTGGSVSTLTIQRTQQEDSAVYLCASSPQTGTSIHEQYFGPGTRLTVT.

V usage is TRBV29-1 and J usage is TRBJ1-2, with 8 bases fitting TRBD1. After removal of 7 bases from V and 5 bases from J, the junction contained 3 bases not matched to a gene. Per germline, CDR1 SQVTM and CDR2 ANQGSEA. This CDR3 is built from 11 residues. The CDR3 DNA reads TGCAGCGAGAGGACAGGGTATGGCTACACCTTC. This encodes CSERTGYGYTF.

This clone has only a few counts. This chain joins TRBV28 and TRBJ1-1; D may be TRBD1 (5 bases). The V gene lost 5 bases and the J gene lost 1 base, with 8 bases spanning the gap. Germline V CDR1 and CDR2: MDHEN, SYDVKM. This CDR3 is built from 13 residues. CDR3 DNA: TGTGCCAGCAGTATGGGGGAGAACACTGAAGCTTTCTTT. This gives the protein CASSMGENTEAFF.

J is TRBJ2-7 and V is TRBV6-5; 8 nucleotides agree with TRBD1. V gave up 0 bases and J gave up 7 bases; unmatched junction bases: 8. Germline V gene sequence: CDR1 MNHEY, CDR2 SVGAGI. This CDR3 contains 15 residues. CDR3 residues: CASSYSPRGPGEQYF. As DNA, the CDR3 is TGTGCCAGCAGTTACTCCCCCAGGGGGCCGGGAGAGCAGTACTTC.

The chain couples TRBV4-2 to TRBJ1-5; no clear D gene. Between the trimmed V and J ends, which lost 0 bases and 2 bases, there was a span of 8 bases. The germline CDR1 and CDR2 sequences are LGHNA and YNFKEQ. The CDR3 spans 15 residues. The CDR3 nucleotides read TGTGCCAGCAGCCAAGATGAGGCGGGCAATCAGCCCCAGCATTTT. Translated, it gives CASSQDEAGNQPQHF.

V is TRBV5-5 and J is TRBJ2-3, with D possibly matching TRBD2 (5 bases). Per the germline V gene, CDR1 is SGHKS and CDR2 is YYEKEE (reference sequence). Trimming left V 2 bases short and J 4 bases short, with 14 bases between. CDR3 length: 15 residues. CDR3 region: CASSFGKAVADTQYF. The DNA for the CDR3 is TGTGCCAGCAGCTTCGGGAAGGCTGTCGCAGATACGCAGTATTTT.

The gene calls are TRBV7-9 and TRBJ2-7; D gene unclear. The CDR3 contains 12 residues. Germline-derived CDR1 and CDR2 are SEHNR and FQNEAQ (reference sequence). V was shortened by 5 bases and J by 6 bases, with 11 bases between the two germline ends. The CDR3 region is CASSAGSLEQYF. CDR3 in DNA: TGTGCCAGCAGCGCTGGGTCCCTCGAGCAGTACTTC.